This T cell receptor beta chain was captured in a study of cytomegalovirus exposure and HLA in healthy donors (dated by TCRdb to the late 2010s). Study-level background: An earlier analysis of 587 of the donors reported over 250 Gb of sequence data and some 110 million unique TCR beta sequences obtained from 180 million or so T cells. An earlier analysis of a few hundred of the donors applied high-throughput TCR beta sequencing to assess whether each TCR beta V gene segment acted as functional or pseudogenic. A later analysis re-examined previously published TCR beta repertoires from about 700 donors and added high-resolution HLA genotyping to investigate patterns of TCR occurrence. Both class I and class II loci were covered by HLA typing, at four-digit resolution. Typing coverage varied by locus: 629-630 donors for A, B, C, DRB1 and DQB1; roughly 510 for DQA1; nearly 610 for DPA1; approximately 490 for DPB1. The aim of the study was to test whether cataloging public T cell receptors could identify signatures of past pathogen exposure. Besides the first cohort of around 670 subjects, a separate validation cohort made up of 120 different subjects was used. The study combined high-throughput TCR immunosequencing, statistical association of individual TCRs with disease status, and machine learning to predict cytomegalovirus infection status. Alongside the repertoire data, information on donor age, sex, ethnicity and CMV serostatus was compiled. A later genetic analysis used genome-wide SNP genotypes for about 65% of the 666 donors, treating that subset as a discovery cohort. Four or five DR-DQ haplotypes were handled as single units for association and clustering because linkage in the cohort was strong. On average, around 240,000 unique TCR beta nucleotide sequences were sequenced per donor among roughly 430 genotyped donors of the cohort, with roughly 19% of those sequences being non-productive. Using immunosequencing, the study profiled T cell repertoires from about 650 subjects and related those repertoires to cytomegalovirus serostatus. All discovery cohort repertoires had been generated on a single sequencing platform. Of the roughly 430 genotyped donors, roughly 80% fell in the genetic ancestry cluster associated with self-reported Caucasian donors. In the later analysis, no new phenotypic data were used to find candidate immune exposures; instead, reliance was placed on TCR beta sequences and their occurrence across donors. Approximately 330 gigabases of sequencing data and tens of millions of unique TCR sequences made up an early release that covered over 550 HLA-typed donors.

In total, approximately 700 healthy bone marrow donors made up the cohort. Cohort members were all nominally healthy when sampled, although unrecorded immune exposures were likely present. The donor was CMV seropositive and was included in the group of 250 to 350 seropositive cohort members. A peripheral blood sample was collected from each donor, and TCR beta sequencing was performed on peripheral blood mononuclear cells. The Qiagen DNeasy Blood Extraction Kit was used to extract genomic DNA from the blood cell samples. Study-wide findings and limitations: Because the 87-base-pair reads could not distinguish some IMGT-functional V segments, including TRBV6-2 and TRBV6-3, those segments were excluded. An association between a missense DCLRE1C variant and V-gene and J-gene trimming of TCR beta chains was found in a later genetic analysis and replicated in an independent cohort. The presence/absence analyses assumed that sequencing depth was roughly uniform across donors, and that assumption may not be true. The classifier was reported to diagnose cytomegalovirus status with high specificity and sensitivity in both the original and validation cohorts. CMV serostatus was the only immune exposure information available for the cohort. A later analysis found that HLA-associated TCR beta chains were more clonally expanded and had lower generation probabilities than equally common non-associated chains. A group of highly shared sequence variants was considered likely to be a technical artifact of the sequencing pipeline. An earlier analysis of several hundred of the donors showed that most TCR beta V segments appeared in productive rearrangements either about 87% or about 30% of the time, which broadly matched IMGT annotations. In this cohort, only TCR beta chains were sequenced, and detectable features were limited by the absence of alpha or paired-chain data. Correlated functional status among segregating V segments might reflect linkage disequilibrium, but an unknown experimental factor could not be ruled out. In a later analysis, several top co-occurrence clusters were reported to appear linked to parvovirus B19, influenza, CMV and Epstein-Barr virus. In a later analysis, TCR association rates were found to vary across HLA loci, with the most associated TCRs seen for DRB1 alleles and the fewest for HLA-C alleles. According to a later genetic analysis, donors in an Asian-associated ancestry cluster had fewer N-insertions in productive TCRs than the approximately 690-donor mean. When HLA alleles, especially DR and DQ, strongly co-occurred, attributing TCR associations to individual alleles was difficult. At a false discovery rate of 0.05, a later analysis linked roughly 17,000 TCR beta sequences to specific HLA alleles. Most TCR sequences were seen in very few donors, while some public TCRs were found in many individuals. A further reported finding was that TCR beta sequences accurately predicted the HLA-A and HLA-B alleles for most subjects in the first cohort. The authors suggested that the approach could potentially be generalized to other disease states and immunological phenotypes. The study listed 150 to 200 TCR beta chains as associated with cytomegalovirus. HLA typing was unavailable for some donors at each locus, so association tests used only the typed subset. A few of the identified cytomegalovirus-associated TCR beta chains were confirmed in vitro to be specific for cytomegalovirus antigens. Over 15 rarely observed V segments, including chromosome 9 orphons, were excluded from the earlier analysis of approximately 500 of the donors because counts were too low. In a later analysis, most CMV-associated TCR beta chains were found to appear HLA-restricted, with HLA associations seemingly driven largely by CMV exposure.

Libraries were prepared through the immunoSEQ multiplex PCR assay. For the multiplex PCR, a mixture combining 60 forward primers for TCR Vbeta segments and 13 reverse primers for TCR Jbeta segments was used. The CDR3 region of rearranged TCR beta genes was amplified from genomic DNA with a multiplex PCR assay. The Illumina HiSeq System was used to sequence the amplified TCR beta libraries as 87-base-pair reads. Per the source publication's procedure: A later analysis counted around 72 million unique TCR beta chains across the 670 or so repertoires, and about 10 million of these chains were shared by at least two donors. Raw reads were error-corrected and collapsed into unique sequences by a nearest-neighbor algorithm in which closely related sequences were merged to remove PCR and sequencing errors. V, D and J gene segments were assigned by aligning CDR3 sequences to IMGT reference sequences. For a sequence to be retained, a match of at least six nucleotides was required to both a V gene segment and a J gene segment. A rearrangement counted as productive if the CDR3 had no stop codons and remained in frame with V and J, and every other rearrangement counted as non-productive. Following IMGT convention, CDR3 was defined as the stretch from the second conserved V-encoded cysteine to the conserved J-encoded phenylalanine. The earlier analysis of 587 of the donors excluded sequences that lacked an unambiguous match to a single V gene segment. In an earlier analysis of roughly 500 of the donors, V segments were called functional above 56.7% productive rearrangements and were called segregating when the between-donor standard deviation exceeded 5%. A statistical classification framework was built for diagnosing cytomegalovirus status from the catalog of TCR beta chain sequences. In a later analysis, TCR nucleotide sequences were compared against IMGT/GENE-DB human TR gene sequences so that V and J genes could be assigned. A later analysis assigned CDR3 sequences and most-parsimonious VDJ recombination scenarios with the TCRdist pipeline. A later analysis defined each TCR beta chain by its CDR3 amino acid sequence plus V-gene family, and excluded reads lacking a unique V-gene family. A later analysis removed 550 to 650 highly shared, low-generation-probability nucleotide sequences to deal with suspected cross-contamination and a sequencing artifact. A later analysis calculated a clonal expansion index for each public chain from normalized within-repertoire ranks of inferred template counts. A later analysis computed generation probabilities with a VDJ recombination model fitted to out-of-frame rearrangements, and checked the results against IGoR. In a later analysis, hypergeometric tests were used to score TCR-TCR, TCR-HLA and TCR-CMV co-occurrence, with a repertoire-size bias correction applied to TCR pairs. In a later analysis, false discovery rates were estimated by permuting HLA or CMV assignments 20 times. In a later analysis, co-occurring TCRs were grouped using DBSCAN, and TCRdist sequence similarity was added for clustering within HLA-allele-positive subsets. Repertoires with fewer than 30,000 or more than 120,000 public chains, plus five repertoires with anomalous nucleotide sharing, were excluded from co-occurrence clustering. TCRdb provides this immuneACCESS table in a form limited to in-frame rearrangements. Some clones are lacking; in checked studies, under half of them reflect an unresolved V gene, and why the rest are absent is not known. The V and J calls and clone size are taken from that table; D and trimming were inferred from the DNA. The sample data list 200,000 to 250,000 clones, and 70% to 80% of these were observed just once. Jointly, the top ten make up less than 3.5% of the sample.

A single count supports this clone. Its antigen is currently not known. Base qualities were left out, and no much larger clone turns up one base away. V is cut by 5 bases and J by 1 base, and the space between the germline ends is 13 bases. CDR1 and CDR2, per the germline V gene (reference sequence), are LNHDA and SQIVND. The CDR3 goes from the cysteine to the phenylalanine over 15 residues. CDR3 DNA is the only sequence kept; it has 45 bases, read in frame from the first base. Sequencing used PBMCs. This sequence uses TRBV19 and TRBJ2-3; the D gene is perhaps TRBD1, on 5 matching bases. This TCR came from an older woman in good health and CMV-seropositive. Here is the DNA: TGTGCCAGTAGTGGGATGGGGCCCGGCACAGATACGCAGTATTTT. This sequence encodes CASSGMGPGTDTQYF.